Each of the 22 T cell receptor beta chains below was sequenced from the same sample in a study of shared clonotypes between healthy human individuals. This table comes from immunoSEQ multiplex PCR, and its TCRdb copy is limited to in-frame clones, with some not included. Of roughly 680,000 clones listed, roughly 72% are singletons. The sample comprised memory CD4+ T cells sorted from blood. As to subset: CD45RA-negative fraction. The receptors here all came from a woman in her twenties or thirties in good health.

This clone was detected a few times. This chain uses TRBV6-6 with TRBJ2-1, with TRBD2 matching over 8 bases. The CDR3 consists of 15 residues. Unmatched junction bases numbered 8, after V lost 2 bases and J lost 8 bases. The germline V gene has CDR1 MNHNY and CDR2 SVGAGI (reference sequence). CDR3 residues: CASSYAHGRGDEQFF. The CDR3 DNA follows: TGTGCCAGCAGTTACGCCCACGGGAGGGGGGATGAGCAGTTCTTC.

The chain joins TRBV11-1 to TRBJ2-1; 7 bases agree with TRBD2. Germline V CDR1 and CDR2: SGHAT, FQDESV (reference sequence). V lost 5 bases and J lost 6; bases outside the gene matches: 13. This CDR3 contains 16 residues. CDR3 region: CASSPWGRAGGNEQFF. CDR3 DNA: TGTGCCAGCAGCCCCTGGGGGAGGGCCGGAGGCAATGAGCAGTTCTTC.

This chain joins TRBV5-1 and TRBJ1-4; D uncertain. Trimming stripped 0 bases from V and 4 bases from J, with 10 bases between. Looked up from germline, CDR1 is SGHRS and CDR2 is YFSETQ. The CDR3 extends over 15 amino acids. CDR3 coding DNA: TGCGCCAGCAGCTTGGCCGCTGGGAGTAATGAAAAACTGTTTTTT. It yields the protein CASSLAAGSNEKLFF. Full variable domain (remainder filled in from reference TRBV5-1 and TRBJ1-4): KAGVTQTPRYLIKTRGQQVTLSCSPISGHRSVSWYQQTPGQGLQFLFEYFSETQRNKGNFPGRFSGRQFSNSRSEMNVSTLELGDSALYLCASSLAAGSNEKLFFGSGTQLSVL.

The chain recombines TRBV28 with TRBJ2-7, with D possibly matching TRBD1 (7 bases). The CDR3 has 16 amino acids. Germline CDR1 MDHEN, CDR2 SYDVKM. Trimming stripped 7 bases from V and 0 bases from J, with 19 bases between. CDR3 coding DNA: TGTGCCAGCAATTCCCCCGGACAGGACTACTCCTACGAGCAGTACTTC. It is translated as CASNSPGQDYSYEQYF.

The rearrangement uses TRBV5-1 and TRBJ1-2, with a weak D call TRBD1 (5 bases). The CDR3 covers 14 residues. Looked up from germline, CDR1 is SGHRS and CDR2 is YFSETQ. V lost 5 bases to trimming and J lost 6 bases, with 17 bases between them. CDR3 loop: CASSWGTGVNGYTF. As DNA, the CDR3 is TGCGCCAGCAGTTGGGGGACGGGGGTTAATGGCTACACCTTC.

The rearrangement joins TRBV27 to TRBJ2-2; D is perhaps TRBD2 (6 bases). Trimming left V 4 bases short and J 8 bases short, with 11 bases between. The CDR3 covers 13 residues. Germline lookup yields CDR1 MNHEY and CDR2 SMNVEV (reference sequence). CDR3 bases: TGTGCCAGCAGTTCGGGACTTTATGGGGAGCTGTTTTTT. It codes for CASSSGLYGELFF.

This chain links TRBV27 with TRBJ2-7; D remains unclear. The CDR3 consists of 17 residues. V dropped 5 bases and J dropped 2 bases, with 22 bases sitting between them. Germline V gene lookup returns CDR1 MNHEY and CDR2 SMNVEV (reference sequence). CDR3 loop: CASSPQIQTDFAYEQYF. The CDR3 DNA follows: TGTGCCAGCAGTCCACAGATCCAGACGGATTTCGCCTACGAGCAGTACTTC.

CDR3 in DNA: TGCGCCAGCAGTGATTCCGGGAATCGGCCTTTCTTT. Protein product: CASSDSGNRPFF. The chain recombines TRBV10-1 with TRBJ1-1; D not resolved. Trimming took 3 bases from V and 12 from J, leaving 14 bases between them. From germline, CDR1 is WNHNN and CDR2 SYGVQD (reference sequence). There are 12 residues in the CDR3.

The chain employs TRBV2 and TRBJ1-1; D unclear. The V gene lost 7 bases and the J gene lost 3 bases, with 6 bases spanning the gap. This CDR3 has 11 residues. CDR1 is SNHLY and CDR2 is FYNNEI in the germline V gene. The CDR3 is CASTPDTEAFF. The CDR3 DNA reads TGTGCCAGCACCCCGGACACTGAAGCTTTCTTT.

The rearrangement uses TRBV15 and TRBJ1-2; possibly TRBD1 for D (6 bases). The CDR3 is 17 amino acids. CDR1 and CDR2 (germline): LNHNV, YYDKDF (reference sequence). V was pared by 3 bases and J by 3 bases, with 20 bases between. The DNA of the CDR3 is TGTGCCACCAGCAGCGATCTTGGGACACCGCGGGACTATGGCTACACCTTC. Protein product: CATSSDLGTPRDYGYTF.

The chain combines TRBV4-1 with TRBJ1-1; TRBD1 is a possible D gene (5 bases). V lost 1 base and J lost 3, with 15 bases in between. The CDR3 spans 16 residues. Germline V gene data show CDR1 as MGHRA and CDR2 as YSYEKL. This chain's CDR3 is CASSQGPGLVYTEAFF. For the CDR3, the DNA is TGCGCCAGCAGCCAAGGGCCGGGACTAGTGTACACTGAAGCTTTCTTT.

This clone showed up just a few times. CDR3 DNA sequence: TGTGCCAGCGGGGGCTACGAGCAGTACTTC. Translating it yields CASGGYEQYF. The chain has TRBV6-1 and TRBJ2-7; D may be TRBD1 or TRBD2 (5 bases each). CDR1 is MNHNS, CDR2 SASEGT, per germline. The CDR3 runs 10 residues. Trimming left V 8 bases short and J 3 bases short, with 5 bases between.

The rearrangement links TRBV6-5 to TRBJ2-1; D is perhaps TRBD1 (5 bases). The CDR3 runs to 13 residues. Trimming shortened V by 10 bases and J by 5 bases, and 15 bases separated the two germline ends. Per germline, CDR1 MNHEY and CDR2 SVGAGI. The CDR3 is CATRRQRNNEQFF. CDR3 sequence (DNA): TGTGCCACTCGGCGACAGAGAAACAATGAGCAGTTCTTC.

The chain has TRBV7-9 and TRBJ1-2; D not certain. CDR1 and CDR2 from the germline V gene are SEHNR and FQNEAQ (reference sequence). The CDR3 totals 14 residues. V dropped 1 base and J dropped 7 bases, with 13 bases sitting between them. Here the CDR3 DNA reads TGTGCCAGCAGCTTAGAAGGCACCGTACGTGGCTACACCTTC. Translation: CASSLEGTVRGYTF.

This clone was counted only a few times. This sequence joins TRBV2 and TRBJ2-2; tentatively, D is TRBD1 or TRBD2 (6 bases each). This CDR3 has 16 residues. The V end lost 5 bases, the J end lost 1 base, and 14 bases lay between the germline ends. Germline assignment: CDR1 SNHLY and CDR2 FYNNEI. The CDR3 protein is CASSKHRGQNTGELFF. In nucleotides, the CDR3 is TGTGCCAGCAGTAAACACCGGGGGCAGAACACCGGGGAGCTGTTTTTT.

The V call is TRBV5-1, the J call TRBJ2-5; maybe TRBD1 (6 bases). This CDR3 has 16 amino acids. Germline V gene lookup returns CDR1 SGHRS and CDR2 YFSETQ. V was pared by 3 bases and J by 5 bases, with 20 bases between. Here the CDR3 reads CASSSLSRGPSETQYF. As DNA, the CDR3 is TGCGCCAGCAGCTCTTTGTCCAGGGGCCCGTCGGAGACCCAGTACTTC.

The V and J genes are TRBV27 and TRBJ2-1; perhaps TRBD1 as D (5 bases). The germline V gene encodes CDR1 MNHEY and CDR2 SMNVEV (reference sequence). The CDR3 has 16 amino acids. The ends were cut back, 5 bases at V and 1 base at J, with 15 bases in the middle. For the CDR3, the DNA is TGTGCCAGCAGTCCTGTTGGGGCGGTTTCCTACAATGAGCAGTTCTTC. It codes for CASSPVGAVSYNEQFF.

This clone occurred once. V and J are TRBV15 and TRBJ1-2; no clear D. Trimming pared 9 bases from V and 2 bases from J, leaving 13 bases between. This CDR3 region has 13 residues. Germline V gene data show CDR1 as LNHNV and CDR2 as YYDKDF (reference sequence). The DNA of the CDR3 is TGTGCCACTATTGGACGGAAAAACTATGGCTACACCTTC. It encodes CATIGRKNYGYTF.

This chain uses TRBV2 with TRBJ2-7, with 8 nucleotides matching TRBD1. This CDR3 has 16 residues. The ends lost 6 bases at V and 1 base at J; junction bases unmatched: 11. Germline CDR1 SNHLY, CDR2 FYNNEI. This CDR3 reads CASSPDWGQASYEQYF. In DNA, the CDR3 is TGTGCCAGCAGCCCAGACTGGGGACAGGCGTCCTACGAGCAGTACTTC.

The chain couples TRBV7-9 to TRBJ1-6, with D perhaps TRBD1 (5 bases). This CDR3 has 15 amino acids. Germline-derived CDR1 and CDR2 are SEHNR and FQNEAQ (reference sequence). Trimming stripped 2 bases from V and 8 bases from J, with 13 bases between. CDR3 in amino acids: CASSLTGPGDSPLHF. The CDR3 bases are TGTGCCAGCAGCTTAACGGGGCCCGGAGATTCACCCCTCCACTTT.

This clone was recorded once. The sample carries other DNA sequences with the same CDR3. V usage is TRBV27 and J usage is TRBJ2-7; 8 nucleotides match TRBD1. V trimming: 6 bases; J trimming: 5 bases; junction bases outside the gene matches: 6. Germline V lookup: CDR1 MNHEY, CDR2 SMNVEV (reference sequence). The CDR3 runs to 13 residues. The CDR3, as DNA: TGTGCCAGCAGGGGGACAGGCACCCACGAGCAGTACTTC. Translation gives CASRGTGTHEQYF.

The J gene is TRBJ2-1, the V gene TRBV28; TRBD1 might be the D (6 bases). This CDR3 contains 15 residues. V lost 6 bases and J 6 bases, leaving 18 bases between the germline ends. CDR1 is MDHEN and CDR2 is SYDVKM in the germline V gene. CDR3 bases: TGTGCCAGCAGGCAGGGGAATGAAGTTTTCAATGAGCAGTTCTTC. As protein: CASRQGNEVFNEQFF.